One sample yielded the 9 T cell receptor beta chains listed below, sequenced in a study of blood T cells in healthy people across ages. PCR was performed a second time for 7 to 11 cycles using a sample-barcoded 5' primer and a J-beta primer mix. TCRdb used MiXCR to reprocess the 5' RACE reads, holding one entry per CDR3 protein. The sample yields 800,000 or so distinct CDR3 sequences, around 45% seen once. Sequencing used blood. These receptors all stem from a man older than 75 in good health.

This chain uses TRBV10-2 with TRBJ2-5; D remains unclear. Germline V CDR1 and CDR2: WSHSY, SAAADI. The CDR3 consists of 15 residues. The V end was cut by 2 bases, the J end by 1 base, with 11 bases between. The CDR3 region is CASSEVSYFQETQYF. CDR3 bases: TGCGCCAGCAGTGAGGTATCCTATTTCCAAGAGACCCAGTACTTC.

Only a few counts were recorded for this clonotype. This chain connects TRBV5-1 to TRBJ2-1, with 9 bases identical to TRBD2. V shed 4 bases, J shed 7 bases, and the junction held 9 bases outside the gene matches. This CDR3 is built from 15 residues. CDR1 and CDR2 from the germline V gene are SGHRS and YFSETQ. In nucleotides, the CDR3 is TGCGCCAGCAGCATTACCGGGACTAGCAAAAATGAGCAGTTCTTC. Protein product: CASSITGTSKNEQFF.

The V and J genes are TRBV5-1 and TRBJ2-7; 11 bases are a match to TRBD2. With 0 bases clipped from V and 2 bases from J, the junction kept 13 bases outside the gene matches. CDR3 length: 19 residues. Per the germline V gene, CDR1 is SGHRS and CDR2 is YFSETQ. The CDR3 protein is CASSLGTVFGTSGTYEQYF. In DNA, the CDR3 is TGCGCCAGCAGCTTGGGAACCGTGTTCGGGACTAGCGGAACCTACGAGCAGTACTTC. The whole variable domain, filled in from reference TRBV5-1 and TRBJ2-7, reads KAGVTQTPRYLIKTRGQQVTLSCSPISGHRSVSWYQQTPGQGLQFLFEYFSETQRNKGNFPGRFSGRQFSNSRSEMNVSTLELGDSALYLCASSLGTVFGTSGTYEQYFGPGTRLTVT.

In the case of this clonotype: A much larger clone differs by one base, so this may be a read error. The CDR3 region is CASSSTGLVGEETQYF. DNA of the CDR3: TGTGCCAGCAGCTCCACGGGCCTAGTGGGAGAGGAGACCCAGTACTTC. The chain has TRBV7-3 and TRBJ2-5, with D possibly being TRBD2 (5 bases). CDR1 is SGHTA and CDR2 is FQGTGA in the germline V gene. The CDR3 has 16 residues. V was trimmed by 4 bases and J by 5 bases, leaving 20 bases between them.

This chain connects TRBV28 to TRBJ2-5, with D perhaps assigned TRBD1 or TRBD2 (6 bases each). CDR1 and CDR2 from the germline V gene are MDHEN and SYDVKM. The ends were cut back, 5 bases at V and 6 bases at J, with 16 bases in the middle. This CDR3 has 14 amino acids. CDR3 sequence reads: CASSQGLGLQTQYF. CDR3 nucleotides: TGTGCCAGCAGTCAGGGGTTGGGACTCCAGACCCAGTACTTC.

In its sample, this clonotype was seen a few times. The CDR3 DNA sequence: TGTGCCAGCAGCTTTGACTCAGGGTCAGGTGGCTACACCTTC. The encoded protein is CASSFDSGSGGYTF. V is TRBV7-9 and J is TRBJ1-2; D may be TRBD1 (5 bases). CDR3 length equals 14 residues. V was pared by 3 bases and J by 7 bases, with 15 bases between. Germline lookup yields CDR1 SEHNR and CDR2 FQNEAQ (reference sequence). Together with reference TRBV7-9 and TRBJ1-2, the CDR3 gives the full variable domain: DTGVSQNPRHKITKRGQNVTFRCDPISEHNRLYWYRQTLGQGPEFLTYFQNEAQLEKSRLLSDRFSAERPKGSFSTLEIQRTEQGDSAMYLCASSFDSGSGGYTFGSGTRLTVV.

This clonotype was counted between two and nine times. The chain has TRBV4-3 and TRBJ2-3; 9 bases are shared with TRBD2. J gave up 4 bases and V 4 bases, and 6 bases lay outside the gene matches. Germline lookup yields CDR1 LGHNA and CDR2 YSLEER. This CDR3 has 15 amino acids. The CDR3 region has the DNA TGCGCCAGCAGCCCAGGGACTAGCCGGTCAGATACGCAGTATTTT. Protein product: CASSPGTSRSDTQYF.

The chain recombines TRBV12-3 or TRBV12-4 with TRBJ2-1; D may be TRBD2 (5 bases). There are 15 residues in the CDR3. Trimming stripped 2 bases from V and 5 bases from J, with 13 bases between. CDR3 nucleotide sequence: TGTGCCAGCAGTTTAATCCGGGATGGGGACAATGAGCAGTTCTTC. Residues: CASSLIRDGDNEQFF.

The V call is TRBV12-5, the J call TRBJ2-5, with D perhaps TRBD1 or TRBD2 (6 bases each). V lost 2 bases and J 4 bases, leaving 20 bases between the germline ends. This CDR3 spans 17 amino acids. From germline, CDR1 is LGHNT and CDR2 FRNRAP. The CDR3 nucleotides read TGTGCTAGTGGTTTGTACAACAGGGTTGGAGGGGTAGAGACCCAGTACTTC. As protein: CASGLYNRVGGVETQYF.